A single sample is the source of the 27 T cell receptor beta chains below, sequenced in a study of blood T cell repertoires in COVID-19 (dated by TCRdb to 2018 to 2021). The method behind the library was the immunoSEQ multiplex PCR assay. Imported from immuneACCESS, the table was reduced by TCRdb to in-frame sequences with V and J called. These copies leave out some clones; in studies compared against another copy, an unresolved V gene accounts for under half, and the cause of the remainder is not known. The sample records about 97,000 clones, approximately 84% of which are singletons. The ten biggest clones cover around 9.4% of the sample. Material: peripheral blood. The source of these receptors is a man aged 35 to 55 with active or convalescent COVID-19.

CDR3 region: CATIGGYGGDRGYEQYF. DNA for the CDR3: TGTGCCACCATTGGGGGTTATGGCGGGGACAGGGGCTACGAGCAGTACTTC. V gene TRBV28 combines with J gene TRBJ2-7, with 10 bases matching TRBD1. CDR3 size: 17 residues. With 10 bases clipped from V and 3 bases from J, the junction kept 18 bases outside the gene matches. Germline V gene lookup returns CDR1 MDHEN and CDR2 SYDVKM.

The chain employs TRBV7-3 and TRBJ2-5; possible D gene TRBD2, 7 bases. The CDR3 runs 13 residues. Trimming took off 8 bases at V and 4 bases at J, with 14 bases between the two ends. CDR1 SGHTA and CDR2 FQGTGA come from the germline V gene. Here the CDR3 reads CASVGGPGETQYF. The CDR3 DNA reads as TGTGCCAGCGTCGGGGGGCCGGGAGAGACCCAGTACTTC.

This sequence joins TRBV6-1 and TRBJ1-4; tentative D call: TRBD1 (6 bases). Germline V gives CDR1 MNHNS, CDR2 SASEGT. V lost 4 bases and J 5 bases, leaving 17 bases between the germline ends. The CDR3 consists of 16 residues. The CDR3 sequence: CASSGTQQGLNEKLFF. In nucleotides, the CDR3 is TGTGCCAGCAGTGGGACTCAACAGGGCTTAAATGAAAAACTGTTTTTT.

The chain recombines TRBV7-2 with TRBJ1-1; D is uncertain. Between the trimmed V and J ends, which lost 5 bases and 8 bases, there was a span of 12 bases. Germline CDR1 reads SGHTA; CDR2 reads FQGNSA. This CDR3 comprises 12 residues. CDR3 loop: CASSTAGPEAFF. Here the CDR3 DNA reads TGTGCCAGCAGCACAGCGGGTCCAGAAGCTTTCTTT.

A word on this clone: The junction shows a germline mismatch at one end, possibly a read error. The chain joins TRBV7-7 to TRBJ2-3; TRBD2 agrees at 11 bases. The CDR3 is made up of 15 amino acids. Germline values: CDR1 SSHAT, CDR2 FNYEAQ (reference sequence). This chain's CDR3 is CASSLAGGPQDTQYF. DNA of the CDR3: TGTGCTAGCAGCTTAGCGGGGGGGCCTCAAGATACGCAGTATTTT.

V usage is TRBV5-1 and J usage is TRBJ2-2; 9 bases agree with TRBD2. This CDR3 has 15 residues. The germline V gene has CDR1 SGHRS and CDR2 YFSETQ. Trimming removed 5 bases from V and 2 bases from J; junction bases left unmatched: 4. The CDR3 DNA is TGCGCCAGCAGATTTAGCGGGGGAAACACCGGGGAGCTGTTTTTT. Translated, it gives CASRFSGGNTGELFF.

The rearrangement links TRBV5-5 to TRBJ1-1; D gene unclear. The V and J ends lost 3 bases and 1 base respectively, with 13 bases between them. This CDR3 contains 15 residues. Germline assignment: CDR1 SGHKS and CDR2 YYEKEE (reference sequence). As DNA, the CDR3 is TGTGCCAGCAGCTGGGAGTTCTGGGGGAACACTGAAGCTTTCTTT. It codes for CASSWEFWGNTEAFF.

At least ten counts were recorded for this clone. The CDR3 DNA reads as TGTGCCAGTAGTCCGGGCCAACAGGGGTACGAGCAGTACTTC. It is translated as CASSPGQQGYEQYF. V gene TRBV19 combines with J gene TRBJ2-7; TRBD1 matches 7 bases. The germline gives CDR1 LNHDA, CDR2 SQIVND (reference sequence). The junction had 8 bases not matched to a gene; V was cut back by 5 bases and J by 4 bases. This CDR3 comprises 14 residues.

The genes are TRBV6-5 and TRBJ1-5, with D perhaps matching TRBD1 (6 bases). Between the trimmed V and J ends, which lost 0 bases and 5 bases, there was a span of 8 bases. This CDR3 region has 14 residues. Germline lookup yields CDR1 MNHEY and CDR2 SVGAGI. The CDR3 reads CASSYSAGDQPQHF. The CDR3 DNA reads as TGTGCCAGCAGTTACTCGGCAGGGGATCAGCCCCAGCATTTT.

The chain links TRBV19 to TRBJ2-3; TRBD2 matches 11 bases. CDR1 is LNHDA, CDR2 SQIVND, per germline (reference sequence). The CDR3 runs to 18 residues. Trimming cost V 5 bases and J 2 bases; bases outside gene matches: 12. The CDR3 is CASSPRGLAGGNTDTQYF. CDR3 DNA: TGTGCCAGTAGTCCTAGGGGCCTAGCGGGGGGAAACACAGATACGCAGTATTTT.

This rearrangement joins TRBV5-1 to TRBJ2-7; maybe TRBD1 (6 bases). Germline loops: CDR1 SGHRS, CDR2 YFSETQ. The length of the CDR3 is 18 residues. V lost 4 bases and J lost 1, with 24 bases in between. The CDR3 spells CASSTDSSLLLPSYEQYF. For the CDR3, the DNA is TGCGCCAGCAGCACGGACAGTTCCCTCTTATTGCCATCCTACGAGCAGTACTTC. Looking up the rest from reference TRBV5-1 and TRBJ2-7 gives the full variable domain: KAGVTQTPRYLIKTRGQQVTLSCSPISGHRSVSWYQQTPGQGLQFLFEYFSETQRNKGNFPGRFSGRQFSNSRSEMNVSTLELGDSALYLCASSTDSSLLLPSYEQYFGPGTRLTVT.

This chain connects TRBV6-1 to TRBJ1-4; 8 positions agree with TRBD1. Germline loops: CDR1 MNHNS, CDR2 SASEGT. This CDR3 is built from 15 residues. J gave up 11 bases and V 3 bases, and 11 bases lay outside the gene matches. The CDR3 coding sequence is TGTGCCAGCAGTGAGAATGGACAGGGACACTTGAAACTGTTTTTT. It is translated as CASSENGQGHLKLFF.

The rearrangement links TRBV7-7 to TRBJ2-2, with 10 bases identical to TRBD1. V shed 5 bases and J 6 bases; nucleotides not matched to a gene: 12. CDR3 length: 17 residues. Germline lookup yields CDR1 SSHAT and CDR2 FNYEAQ (reference sequence). For the CDR3, the DNA is TGTGCCAGCAGCCCCGACCTTGGGACAGGGGAACCCGGGGAGCTGTTTTTT. Its protein product is CASSPDLGTGEPGELFF.

The rearrangement uses TRBV10-3 and TRBJ2-1, with a possible D match to TRBD1 (6 bases). Germline values: CDR1 ENHRY, CDR2 SYGVKD. The CDR3 extends over 13 amino acids. The germline V and J ends were trimmed by 0 bases and 10 bases, with 10 bases remaining between them. CDR3 sequence (DNA): TGTGCCATCAGTGAGTCTCGGGACACGGAGCAGTTCTTC. This sequence encodes CAISESRDTEQFF.

To note about this clone: The conserved closing phenylalanine or tryptophan is absent in this CDR3, likely reflecting a read error. The DNA is omitted, as the CDR3 cannot be located on it reliably, and the CDR3 follows TCRdb's listing. This chain joins TRBV10-1 and TRBJ2-3; no check of the table's D call, TRBD2, against the DNA was made. Germline V gene lookup returns CDR1 WNHNN and CDR2 SYGVQD (reference sequence). The CDR3 has 8 residues if both end residues are counted. This CDR3 reads CATRGRKL.

This chain uses TRBV18 with TRBJ2-5; 10 positions agree with TRBD2. CDR3 length equals 16 residues. The germline V gene has CDR1 KGHSH and CDR2 LQKENI. The ends lost 5 bases at V and 3 bases at J; junction bases unmatched: 9. This chain's CDR3 is CASSTRSSGGEETQYF. The CDR3 DNA sequence: TGTGCCAGCTCAACCAGATCTAGCGGGGGAGAAGAGACCCAGTACTTC.

The chain recombines TRBV6-1 with TRBJ2-2; 8 nucleotides line up with TRBD1. After removal of 2 bases from V and 7 bases from J, the junction contained 3 bases not matched to a gene. The CDR3 covers 14 residues. In germline, CDR1 is MNHNS, CDR2 SASEGT. CDR3 DNA sequence: TGTGCCAGCAGTGAACAACAGGGGGGCGGGGAGCTGTTTTTT. Residues: CASSEQQGGGELFF.

The rearrangement joins TRBV2 to TRBJ1-3; D gene uncertain. Deletions cut 3 bases from V and 3 bases from J, with 6 bases between. The germline V gene has CDR1 SNHLY and CDR2 FYNNEI. There are 13 residues in the CDR3. The CDR3 DNA is TGTGCCAGCAGTGATACAGTTGGAAACACCATATATTTT. Its translation: CASSDTVGNTIYF.

This sequence joins TRBV6-4 and TRBJ2-3; 9 bases are a match to TRBD1. The CDR3 runs to 15 residues. With V trimmed by 2 bases and J by 5 bases, 5 bases remained unmatched. The germline CDR1 and CDR2 sequences are MRHNA and SNTAGT. The CDR3 here is CASSDNRGLGDTQYF. As DNA, the CDR3 is TGTGCCAGCAGTGACAACAGGGGGCTGGGAGATACGCAGTATTTT.

The chain links TRBV6-4 to TRBJ1-2, with TRBD1 matching over 9 bases. J was trimmed by 8 bases and V by 0 bases; bases with no gene match: 10. Germline V gene sequence: CDR1 MRHNA, CDR2 SNTAGT. The CDR3 covers 16 residues. Here the CDR3 DNA reads TGTGCCAGCAGTGACTCGACCGGGACAGGGATCCGGGGCTACACCTTC. The encoded protein is CASSDSTGTGIRGYTF.

V is TRBV6-5 and J is TRBJ1-1; no clear D. CDR1 is MNHEY, CDR2 SVGAGI, per germline. The CDR3 spans 13 residues. The V and J ends lost 11 bases and 4 bases respectively, with 17 bases between them. CDR3 DNA sequence: TGTGCCTCCTATGAGGTTAGGAGCACTGAAGCTTTCTTT. Its protein product is CASYEVRSTEAFF.

CDR3 DNA: TGTGCCAGCAGGGACAGGAGAGAAGGCAATCAGCCCCAGCATTTT. Translation gives CASRDRREGNQPQHF. The chain joins TRBV21-1 to TRBJ1-5; the table calls TRBD1, which could not be checked here. TRBV21-1 is listed as a pseudogene. The CDR3 sequence is 15 residues long.

This chain uses TRBV11-3 with TRBJ2-7; TRBD1 agrees at 8 bases. The CDR3 sequence is 17 residues long. The V gene end was trimmed by 8 bases and the J gene end by 7 bases; junction bases not matched to a gene: 22. Germline assignment: CDR1 SGHNT and CDR2 YENEEA. CDR3 residues: CASPTGYGQGRCREQYF. The CDR3 DNA sequence: TGTGCCAGCCCAACGGGTTACGGACAGGGACGCTGTCGGGAGCAGTACTTC.

V gene TRBV9 combines with J gene TRBJ2-2, with D possibly being TRBD1 (6 bases). CDR3 length: 14 amino acids. Deletions cut 5 bases from V and 4 bases from J, with 12 bases between. Germline V gene lookup returns CDR1 SGDLS and CDR2 YYNGEE. CDR3 in amino acids: CASSDLRGTGELFF. DNA of the CDR3: TGTGCCAGCAGTGACCTCAGGGGCACCGGGGAGCTGTTTTTT.

Points on this clone: One end of the junction fails to match germline, which may point to a read error. This sequence joins TRBV5-1 and TRBJ2-2; 9 bases agree with TRBD1. Germline lookup yields CDR1 SGHRS and CDR2 YFSETQ. CDR3 length: 15 amino acids. The CDR3 nucleotides read TGCGCCCGCAGCGGCCCACGACAGGGGGCCGGGGAGCTGTTTTTT. It codes for CARSGPRQGAGELFF. The full variable domain, its missing parts supplied by reference TRBV5-1 and TRBJ2-2, is KAGVTQTPRYLIKTRGQQVTLSCSPISGHRSVSWYQQTPGQGLQFLFEYFSETQRNKGNFPGRFSGRQFSNSRSEMNVSTLELGDSALYLCARSGPRQGAGELFFGEGSRLTVL.

The J gene is TRBJ1-1, the V gene TRBV19, with 7 nucleotides matching TRBD1. Germline-derived CDR1 and CDR2 are LNHDA and SQIVND (reference sequence). CDR3 size: 12 residues. V lost 6 bases and J lost 6; bases outside the gene matches: 4. The DNA for the CDR3 is TGTGCCAGTAGCCAGGGGGTTCCTGAAGCTTTCTTT. It is translated as CASSQGVPEAFF.

The chain recombines TRBV5-5 with TRBJ1-1, with D perhaps TRBD1 (6 bases). V was trimmed by 5 bases and J by 3 bases, leaving 20 bases between them. CDR3 length equals 16 residues. Germline-derived CDR1 and CDR2 are SGHKS and YYEKEE (reference sequence). This CDR3 is CASSPLTGIGDTEAFF. DNA of the CDR3: TGTGCCAGCAGTCCCCTAACAGGGATAGGAGACACTGAAGCTTTCTTT.